This TCR beta chain appears in the sequencing data of a study of radiotherapy plus CTLA-4 blockade in lung cancer. Study at large: Across the patients, objective responses occurred in approximately 19%, and disease control in just over 30%. The study's findings and limits: Blood-borne expansion of tumor-derived TCR clones followed radiotherapy plus ipilimumab.

The CDR3 sequence is 15 residues long. Between the trimmed V and J ends, which lost 5 bases and 4 bases, there was a span of 18 bases. Germline V gene data show CDR1 as SGHTA and CDR2 as FQGNSA. The assay was immunoSEQ multiplex PCR, and TCRdb's table has in-frame clones only and misses some. The sample has around 44,000 clones; 65% to 90% are singletons. A word on this clone: Antigen: not known.

Receiving focal radiation plus CTLA-4 blockade with ipilimumab were patients who had chemo-refractory metastatic non-small-cell lung cancer. The V gene is TRBV7-2, the J gene TRBJ2-7, with TRBD1 as a possible D gene (5 bases). Sequenced material: peripheral blood, taken from a patient treated with radiotherapy plus ipilimumab. The receptor was isolated from a human donor with non-small cell lung cancer that progressed on radiotherapy plus ipilimumab. Some clones in this sample may be carry-over from other donors' samples. The CDR3 DNA follows: TGTGCCAGCAGCCCCCGTGTAGGGGCTCAATACGAGCAGTACTTC. This sequence encodes CASSPRVGAQYEQYF.